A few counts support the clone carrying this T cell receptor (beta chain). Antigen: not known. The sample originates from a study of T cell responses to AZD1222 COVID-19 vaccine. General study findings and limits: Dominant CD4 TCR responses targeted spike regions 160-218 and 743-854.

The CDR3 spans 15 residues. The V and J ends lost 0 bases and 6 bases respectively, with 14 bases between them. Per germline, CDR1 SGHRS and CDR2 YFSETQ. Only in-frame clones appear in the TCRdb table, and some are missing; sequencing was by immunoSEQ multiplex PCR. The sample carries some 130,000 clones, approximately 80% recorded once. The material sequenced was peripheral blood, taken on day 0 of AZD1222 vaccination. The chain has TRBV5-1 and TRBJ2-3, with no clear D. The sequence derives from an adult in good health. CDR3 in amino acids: CASSLADPSRDTQYF. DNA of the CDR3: TGCGCCAGCAGCTTGGCGGACCCCTCCAGGGATACGCAGTATTTT.